This T cell receptor beta chain is from a study of CD4 T cells in relation to SARS-CoV-2 and coronaviruses. Comment on this clone: The antigen remains undetermined.

Unexposed donor CD4+ T cells date from 2011-2018, before the COVID-19 pandemic. After roughly ten days of culture, CD4+ T cells were isolated. Testing used SARS-CoV-2 S/N and four cold-coronavirus spikes on unexposed-donor CD4+ T cells, cells permitting. Germline V lookup: CDR1 LGHDT, CDR2 YNNKEL (reference sequence). V lost 0 bases to trimming and J lost 4 bases, with 7 bases between them. The CDR3 has 13 residues. TCRdb keeps only in-frame clones here, not all; method: immunoSEQ multiplex PCR. The repertoire holds tens of thousands of clones, with roughly 80% as singletons. The TCR sequence derives from a human donor in good health. V and J are TRBV3-1 (or the pseudogene TRBV3-2) and TRBJ2-7; D is unclear. The sequenced sample was CD4+ T cells from PBMCs, cultured in vitro. CDR3 bases: TGTGCCAGCAGCCAAGATGACGGTTACGAGCAGTACTTC. Translating it yields CASSQDDGYEQYF.